These 32 T cell receptor beta chains came from one sample sequenced in a study of blood T cell repertoires in COVID-19. Method: immunoSEQ multiplex PCR; TCRdb's copy keeps in-frame clones and lacks some. The sample carries over 300,000 clones, roughly 90% recorded once. The sequencing input was peripheral blood. The receptors stem from a man between 18 and 35 years old who had recovered from COVID-19.

For this clone: The sample holds other DNA sequences that translate to the same CDR3. The chain recombines TRBV19 with TRBJ1-5, with 8 bases matching TRBD1. The CDR3 totals 15 residues. Germline CDR1 reads LNHDA; CDR2 reads SQIVND (reference sequence). J gave up 4 bases and V 3 bases, and 5 bases lay outside the gene matches. CDR3: CASSIGTGSNQPQHF. In DNA, the CDR3 is TGTGCCAGTAGTATCGGGACAGGCTCTAATCAGCCCCAGCATTTT.

The rearrangement joins TRBV18 to TRBJ2-7, with 13 nucleotides matching TRBD2. The germline V gene encodes CDR1 KGHSH and CDR2 LQKENI. With V trimmed by 2 bases and J by 1 base, 5 bases remained unmatched. The CDR3 consists of 17 residues. This CDR3 reads CASSPKTSGGPSYEQYF. CDR3 nucleotides: TGTGCCAGCTCACCAAAGACTAGCGGGGGGCCGTCCTACGAGCAGTACTTC. The full variable domain, its missing parts supplied by reference TRBV18 and TRBJ2-7, is NAGVMQNPRHLVRRRGQEARLRCSPMKGHSHVYWYRQLPEEGLKFMVYLQKENIIDESGMPKERFSAEFPKEGPSILRIQQVVRGDSAAYFCASSPKTSGGPSYEQYFGPGTRLTVT.

The rearrangement links TRBV9 to TRBJ2-6; D is uncertain. The V end lost 0 bases, the J end lost 0 bases, and 7 bases lay between the germline ends. CDR1 is SGDLS and CDR2 is YYNGEE in the germline V gene. CDR3 length equals 16 residues. CDR3 residues: CASSVATASGANVLTF. The CDR3, as DNA: TGTGCCAGCAGCGTAGCTACAGCCTCTGGGGCCAACGTCCTGACTTTC.

The J gene is TRBJ2-2, the V gene TRBV18, with a tentative D call TRBD1 (6 bases). This CDR3 region has 15 residues. Trimming pared 5 bases from V and 0 bases from J, leaving 10 bases between. Germline values: CDR1 KGHSH, CDR2 LQKENI. CDR3 sequence: CASSRDTTNTGELFF. DNA for the CDR3: TGTGCCAGCTCAAGGGACACCACGAACACCGGGGAGCTGTTTTTT.

The chain links TRBV18 to TRBJ1-1; D is ambiguous. CDR3 length: 14 amino acids. Germline-derived CDR1 and CDR2 are KGHSH and LQKENI. The V and J ends lost 6 bases and 3 bases respectively, with 14 bases between them. The CDR3 region is CASSLTERYTEAFF. The DNA for the CDR3 is TGTGCCAGCTCCCTAACCGAGAGGTACACTGAAGCTTTCTTT.

In this sample, this clone turned up once. The rearrangement uses TRBV2 and TRBJ1-1; no clear D. CDR1 is SNHLY, CDR2 FYNNEI, per germline. Trimming left V 3 bases short and J 0 bases short, with 8 bases between. The CDR3 runs to 14 residues. The CDR3, as DNA: TGTGCCAGCAGTGAGACAAGCTTGAACACTGAAGCTTTCTTT. It translates to CASSETSLNTEAFF.

This chain links TRBV5-4 with TRBJ1-1, with TRBD1 as a possible D gene (5 bases). The CDR3 is 14 residues long. Between the trimmed V and J ends, which lost 2 bases and 2 bases, there was a span of 10 bases. Germline-derived CDR1 and CDR2 are SGHNT and YYREEE (reference sequence). CDR3 amino acids: CASSFSGGNTEAFF. The CDR3 DNA reads as TGTGCCAGCAGCTTTTCGGGGGGAAACACTGAAGCTTTCTTT. Together with reference TRBV5-4 and TRBJ1-1, the CDR3 gives the full variable domain: ETGVTQSPTHLIKTRGQQVTLRCSSQSGHNTVSWYQQALGQGPQFIFQYYREEENGRGNFPPRFSGLQFPNYSSELNVNALELDDSALYLCASSFSGGNTEAFFGQGTRLTVV.

This clone showed up just once. The J gene is TRBJ2-3, the V gene TRBV7-6; the match to TRBD1 covers 9 bases. This CDR3 is 14 amino acids long. The V segment lost 4 bases and the J segment 3 bases; nucleotides outside the gene matches: 2. Germline CDR1 is SGHVS and CDR2 is FNYEAQ. The CDR3: CASSSGQGTDTQYF. CDR3 DNA sequence: TGTGCCAGCAGCTCGGGACAGGGTACAGATACGCAGTATTTT. Looking up the rest from reference TRBV7-6 and TRBJ2-3 gives the full variable domain: GAGVSQSPRYKVTKRGQDVALRCDPISGHVSLYWYRQALGQGPEFLTYFNYEAQQDKSGLPNDRFSAERPEGSISTLTIQRTEQRDSAMYRCASSSGQGTDTQYFGPGTRLTVL.

This chain joins TRBV11-2 and TRBJ2-1; D is unresolved. Trimming removed 4 bases at V and 9 bases at J, with 7 bases between. Germline V gene data show CDR1 as SGHAT and CDR2 as FQNNGV. The CDR3 consists of 11 residues. The CDR3 sequence is CASSSPSEQFF. CDR3 DNA sequence: TGTGCCAGCAGCTCCCCATCTGAGCAGTTCTTC.

The chain joins TRBV5-4 to TRBJ2-1; D gene unclear. Trimming cost V 1 base and J 4 bases, with 15 bases left between them. Looked up from germline, CDR1 is SGHNT and CDR2 is YYREEE (reference sequence). The CDR3 covers 16 residues. The CDR3: CASSLSSGYLYNEQFF. The DNA for the CDR3 is TGTGCCAGCAGCTTGAGTTCCGGGTATTTGTACAATGAGCAGTTCTTC.

This chain's CDR3 is CSVEDRRTSGKPDTQYF. The CDR3 DNA reads TGCAGCGTTGAAGATCGCCGGACTAGCGGGAAGCCAGATACGCAGTATTTT. The chain employs TRBV29-1 and TRBJ2-3; 12 bases are a match to TRBD2. The V gene's germline CDR1 is SQVTM and CDR2 ANQGSEA. J gave up 4 bases and V 0 bases, and 8 bases lay outside the gene matches. The CDR3 covers 17 residues.

V and J are TRBV6-1 and TRBJ2-1, with 10 bases that match TRBD2. V lost 0 bases and J lost 6; bases outside the gene matches: 2. Germline CDR1 is MNHNS and CDR2 is SASEGT. This CDR3 has 15 residues. The CDR3 bases are TGTGCCAGCAGTGAAGCTAGCGGGAGGAGCAATGAGCAGTTCTTC. It yields the protein CASSEASGRSNEQFF.

The chain combines TRBV27 with TRBJ1-2; D possibly corresponds to TRBD1 (5 bases). V dropped 6 bases and J dropped 4 bases, with 15 bases sitting between them. The germline V gene has CDR1 MNHEY and CDR2 SMNVEV (reference sequence). The CDR3 covers 14 residues. CDR3 nucleotides: TGTGCCAGCAGCCCCCGCCCAGGGATCTATGGCTACACCTTC. It encodes CASSPRPGIYGYTF.

The chain combines TRBV10-3 with TRBJ1-5, with D perhaps TRBD1 (6 bases). V was cut by 5 bases and J by 0 bases, with 8 bases left in between. Germline V gene data show CDR1 as ENHRY and CDR2 as SYGVKD. The CDR3 contains 14 residues. CDR3 in amino acids: CAISTGLSNQPQHF. The CDR3 nucleotides are TGTGCCATCAGTACAGGGCTTAGCAATCAGCCCCAGCATTTT.

J is TRBJ1-2 and V is TRBV10-3; 9 nucleotides align to TRBD1. The CDR3 spans 17 residues. The trim removed 6 bases at V and 6 bases at J, leaving 17 bases unmatched. Germline CDR1 ENHRY, CDR2 SYGVKD. CDR3 nucleotide sequence: TGTGCCATCAGGGGTTGGACGGGACAGGGAGAATCTAATGGCTACACCTTC. It specifies CAIRGWTGQGESNGYTF.

As DNA, the CDR3 is TGCAGCGCCCGGACAGTGGGATATGGCTACACCTTC. It encodes CSARTVGYGYTF. The chain combines TRBV29-1 with TRBJ1-2; weak D call: TRBD1 (6 bases). V lost 7 bases to trimming and J lost 5 bases, with 14 bases between them. Germline V lookup: CDR1 SQVTM, CDR2 ANQGSEA. The CDR3 extends over 12 amino acids.

The rearrangement uses TRBV9 and TRBJ1-2; D call uncertain. V lost 4 bases and J 8 bases, leaving 9 bases between the germline ends. The CDR3 contains 11 residues. Germline CDR1 SGDLS, CDR2 YYNGEE. The CDR3: CASSRAGGYTF. The CDR3 nucleotides read TGTGCCAGCAGCAGAGCGGGGGGCTACACCTTC.

The chain has TRBV19 and TRBJ2-1; D might be TRBD1 (6 bases). Germline loops: CDR1 LNHDA, CDR2 SQIVND (reference sequence). Trimming pared 4 bases from V and 7 bases from J, leaving 17 bases between. CDR3 length: 15 amino acids. CDR3 nucleotides: TGTGCCAGTAGTACCCGAACAGGGACGGGGAATGAGCAGTTCTTC. Translated: CASSTRTGTGNEQFF.

Turning to this clone: This sample includes further DNA sequences coding for the same CDR3. The chain links TRBV6-5 to TRBJ2-7, with 9 nucleotides matching TRBD2. The CDR3 length is 14 residues. The trim removed 3 bases at V and 4 bases at J, leaving 4 bases unmatched. Germline loops: CDR1 MNHEY, CDR2 SVGAGI. The CDR3 reads CASSYSGGGYEQYF. The DNA of the CDR3 is TGTGCCAGCAGTTATAGCGGGGGTGGTTACGAGCAGTACTTC.

This chain connects TRBV6-4 to TRBJ2-1, with TRBD2 as a possible D gene (6 bases). This CDR3 is 13 amino acids long. CDR1 and CDR2 from the germline V gene are MRHNA and SNTAGT. The V and J ends lost 3 bases and 9 bases respectively, with 12 bases between them. As DNA, the CDR3 is TGTGCCAGCAGTGAAAGGGAGGCCGCTGAGCAGTTCTTC. Translated: CASSEREAAEQFF.

A word on this clone: The junction departs from germline at one end; a sequencing error may be responsible. The chain is built from TRBV5-1 and TRBJ1-1, with TRBD1 matching over 10 bases. Germline assignment: CDR1 SGHRS and CDR2 YFSETQ. The CDR3 extends over 16 amino acids. CDR3 coding DNA: TGCGCCAGCACCTTGTTTGGGACAGGGGTATACACTGAAGCTTTCTTT. Encoded protein: CASTLFGTGVYTEAFF.

The chain recombines TRBV2 with TRBJ2-3; 9 positions agree with TRBD1. J lost 5 bases, V lost 6 bases, and 6 bases had no gene match. The germline V gene encodes CDR1 SNHLY and CDR2 FYNNEI. This CDR3 is 14 amino acids long. The CDR3 DNA follows: TGTGCCAGCAGGACAGGGGGGTCAGGAGATACGCAGTATTTT. The encoded protein is CASRTGGSGDTQYF.

The V gene is TRBV2, the J gene TRBJ2-7, with unresolved D. The CDR3 covers 14 residues. Germline V gives CDR1 SNHLY, CDR2 FYNNEI. Between the trimmed V and J ends, which lost 1 base and 3 bases, there was a span of 10 bases. In nucleotides, the CDR3 is TGTGCCAGCAGTGAAGGGTGGCTCCTCTACGAGCAGTACTTC. Translated, it gives CASSEGWLLYEQYF. Looking up the rest from reference TRBV2 and TRBJ2-7 gives the full variable domain: EPEVTQTPSHQVTQMGQEVILRCVPISNHLYFYWYRQILGQKVEFLVSFYNNEISEKSEIFDDQFSVERPDGSNFTLKIRSTKLEDSAMYFCASSEGWLLYEQYFGPGTRLTVT.

CDR3 nucleotides: TGCAGCGCCCAGGGGTACACCGGGGAGCTGTTTTTT. Amino acid sequence: CSAQGYTGELFF. V and J are TRBV29-1 and TRBJ2-2; weak D call: TRBD1 (6 bases). The CDR3 runs 12 residues. With 7 bases removed from V and 3 bases from J, the gap between germline ends came to 9 bases. CDR1 SQVTM and CDR2 ANQGSEA come from the germline V gene.

The chain carries TRBV5-1 and TRBJ2-7; 8 bases line up with TRBD2. Germline V gene lookup returns CDR1 SGHRS and CDR2 YFSETQ. With V trimmed by 3 bases and J by 5 bases, 16 bases remained unmatched. There are 17 residues in the CDR3. The CDR3 region has the DNA TGCGCCAGCAGCTGGAATTCCCGGGGTAGCGGGATCGACGAGCAGTACTTC. It specifies CASSWNSRGSGIDEQYF.

The chain employs TRBV3-1 (or the pseudogene TRBV3-2) and TRBJ1-1; possibly TRBD1 for D (6 bases). This CDR3 is built from 14 residues. V lost 11 bases and J 2 bases, leaving 18 bases between the germline ends. CDR1 is LGHDT and CDR2 is YNNKEL in the germline V gene (reference sequence). The CDR3 sequence: CASSPQGLNTEAFF. The CDR3 DNA follows: TGTGCCTCTAGCCCGCAGGGGCTAAACACTGAAGCTTTCTTT.

In its sample, this clone was seen a few times. V and J are TRBV7-2 and TRBJ1-1; D is unclear. Germline V CDR1 and CDR2: SGHTA, FQGNSA. V was pared by 5 bases and J by 0 bases, with 13 bases between. The CDR3 spans 15 residues. The CDR3 loop is CASSKAGVVNTEAFF. The CDR3 bases are TGTGCCAGCAGCAAGGCGGGCGTGGTGAACACTGAAGCTTTCTTT.

The V and J genes are TRBV7-2 and TRBJ1-1, with D unclear. The V end was cut by 5 bases, the J end by 0 bases, with 13 bases between. This CDR3 spans 15 amino acids. Germline values: CDR1 SGHTA, CDR2 FQGNSA. CDR3 sequence (DNA): TGTGCCAGCAGCCCGAATGGGAGAGTGAACACTGAAGCTTTCTTT. Protein: CASSPNGRVNTEAFF.

J is TRBJ1-5 and V is TRBV19; 7 bases are a match to TRBD1. Trimming cost V 5 bases and J 6 bases; bases outside gene matches: 4. Germline-derived CDR1 and CDR2 are LNHDA and SQIVND (reference sequence). This CDR3 is 13 amino acids long. The CDR3 spells CASSSQGPQPQHF. In DNA form, the CDR3 reads TGTGCCAGTAGTTCACAGGGGCCTCAGCCCCAGCATTTT.

The rearrangement joins TRBV4-3 to TRBJ1-3, with D hard to call. The ends were cut back, 0 bases at V and 0 bases at J, with 12 bases in the middle. CDR3 length: 17 amino acids. CDR1 and CDR2 from the germline V gene are LGHNA and YSLEER. Written as DNA, the CDR3 is TGCGCCAGCAGCCAAGAAGTGGCGGTGAGCTCTGGAAACACCATATATTTT. This sequence encodes CASSQEVAVSSGNTIYF.

This clone came up once. This chain joins TRBV9 and TRBJ1-1; 8 nucleotides align to TRBD1. Germline CDR1 and CDR2: SGDLS and YYNGEE. CDR3 length: 15 residues. The junction had 5 bases not matched to a gene; V was cut back by 4 bases and J by 0 bases. DNA for the CDR3: TGTGCCAGCAGCCCCCGGACAGGGCTGAACACTGAAGCTTTCTTT. This codes for CASSPRTGLNTEAFF. The whole variable domain, filled in from reference TRBV9 and TRBJ1-1, reads DSGVTQTPKHLITATGQRVTLRCSPRSGDLSVYWYQQSLDQGLQFLIQYYNGEERAKGNILERFSAQQFPDLHSELNLSSLELGDSALYFCASSPRTGLNTEAFFGQGTRLTVV.

In DNA form, the CDR3 reads TGTGCCAGCTCACTTAACCAGGGGTGGGGTCAAGAGACCCAGTACTTC. Encoded protein: CASSLNQGWGQETQYF. The genes are TRBV18 and TRBJ2-5, with D possibly TRBD1 on 6 matching bases. The ends were cut back, 4 bases at V and 2 bases at J, with 17 bases in the middle. This CDR3 comprises 16 residues. The V gene's germline CDR1 is KGHSH and CDR2 LQKENI.